This passage covers 9 T cell receptor beta chains from one sample sequenced in a study of blood T cells in healthy people across ages (dated by TCRdb to the mid-2010s). Libraries came from 5' RACE. This sample was sequenced with an Illumina HiSeq 2500. A second 7 to 11 cycle PCR used a sample-barcoded 5' primer and a J-beta primer mix. TCRdb applied fastp at Q25 and MiXCR to the public reads, then kept only in-frame beta chains. CDR3 protein sequences are deduplicated, and each keeps its most common genes and DNA. For this sample the table gives around 1,000,000 distinct CDR3 sequences, of which approximately 25% were detected only once. The top ten hold 0.75% of the sample. This sample was also put to use in a study of T cells of mothers and their children.

Sequences were obtained from blood. The receptors shown here come from a girl aged 2-15 years in good health.

A few counts support this clonotype. V gene TRBV3-1 combines with J gene TRBJ1-1, with TRBD1 matching over 7 bases. From germline, CDR1 is LGHDT and CDR2 YNNKEL (reference sequence). J was trimmed by 6 bases and V by 4 bases; bases with no gene match: 8. The CDR3 covers 14 residues. The chain's CDR3 is CASSPSRQGSEAFF. The DNA for the CDR3 is TGTGCCAGCAGCCCTAGCCGACAGGGATCTGAAGCTTTCTTT.

This clonotype occurred a few times. V usage is TRBV5-1 and J usage is TRBJ2-3, with 7 bases identical to TRBD2. This CDR3 has 14 residues. The junction had 2 bases not matched to a gene; V was cut back by 0 bases and J by 4 bases. Germline V CDR1 and CDR2: SGHRS, YFSETQ. The CDR3, as DNA: TGCGCCAGCAGCTTGGGTCGGGAGGCAGATACGCAGTATTTT. Translation: CASSLGREADTQYF.

The chain recombines TRBV12-5 with TRBJ2-5; 12 bases are a match to TRBD2. In germline, CDR1 is LGHNT, CDR2 FRNRAP. The V segment lost 1 base and the J segment 1 base; nucleotides outside the gene matches: 4. The CDR3 loop spans 17 amino acids. The CDR3 spells CASGLGLAGATQETQYF. CDR3 DNA sequence: TGTGCTAGTGGTTTGGGACTAGCGGGAGCAACCCAAGAGACCCAGTACTTC.

The chain joins TRBV29-1 to TRBJ2-5; perhaps TRBD1 as D (6 bases). The closer fit of TRBJ2-1 to the DNA end suggests the J call may be wrong. From germline, CDR1 is SQVTM and CDR2 ANQGSEA. The CDR3 covers 12 residues. CDR3 DNA sequence: TGCAGCTACAGATCAGGGGTAAGGGAGCAGTTCTTC. Amino acids: CSYRSGVREQFF.

This chain links TRBV29-1 with TRBJ2-3; a weak D match, TRBD1 (6 bases). V was clipped by 7 bases and J by 3 bases, with 8 bases between them. The CDR3 spans 11 residues. The germline CDR1 and CDR2 sequences are SQVTM and ANQGSEA. The CDR3 spells CSGTGTDTQYF. The CDR3 nucleotides are TGCAGCGGTACAGGGACAGATACGCAGTATTTT.

V and J are TRBV19 and TRBJ2-2; D is undetermined. V shed 6 bases and J shed 0 bases, with 11 bases lying between them. Per germline, CDR1 LNHDA and CDR2 SQIVND (reference sequence). The CDR3 spans 15 residues. CDR3 in amino acids: CASRLGSTNTGELFF. CDR3 DNA: TGTGCCAGTAGATTGGGCTCCACGAACACCGGGGAGCTGTTTTTT. Variable domain in full (rest from reference TRBV19 and TRBJ2-2): DGGITQSPKYLFRKEGQNVTLSCEQNLNHDAMYWYRQDPGQGLRLIYYSQIVNDFQKGDIAEGYSVSREKKESFPLTVTSAQKNPTAFYLCASRLGSTNTGELFFGEGSRLTVL.

V gene TRBV29-1 combines with J gene TRBJ2-2, with D unclear. The CDR3 totals 12 residues. In germline, CDR1 is SQVTM, CDR2 ANQGSEA. Trimming stripped 2 bases from V and 6 bases from J, with 7 bases between. CDR3 in amino acids: CSVERVSGELFF. CDR3 sequence (DNA): TGCAGCGTTGAAAGGGTATCCGGGGAGCTGTTTTTT.

This clonotype was seen more than once but under ten times. The rearrangement links TRBV9 to TRBJ2-1; D ambiguous. CDR1 SGDLS and CDR2 YYNGEE come from the germline V gene. V was clipped by 0 bases and J by 4 bases, with 8 bases between them. The CDR3 extends over 14 amino acids. The CDR3 DNA is TGTGCCAGCAGCGTAGCCGGAGAATACAATGAGCAGTTCTTC. Encoded protein: CASSVAGEYNEQFF.

The CDR3 region is CASRPGQVPSNYGYTF. CDR3 nucleotide sequence: TGTGCCAGCAGACCCGGACAGGTACCATCTAACTATGGCTACACCTTC. This chain links TRBV6-2 or TRBV6-3 with TRBJ1-2; 7 bases fit TRBD1. J lost 0 bases, V lost 6 bases, and 10 bases had no gene match. Germline V CDR1 and CDR2: MNHEY, SVGEGT. The CDR3 runs 16 residues.